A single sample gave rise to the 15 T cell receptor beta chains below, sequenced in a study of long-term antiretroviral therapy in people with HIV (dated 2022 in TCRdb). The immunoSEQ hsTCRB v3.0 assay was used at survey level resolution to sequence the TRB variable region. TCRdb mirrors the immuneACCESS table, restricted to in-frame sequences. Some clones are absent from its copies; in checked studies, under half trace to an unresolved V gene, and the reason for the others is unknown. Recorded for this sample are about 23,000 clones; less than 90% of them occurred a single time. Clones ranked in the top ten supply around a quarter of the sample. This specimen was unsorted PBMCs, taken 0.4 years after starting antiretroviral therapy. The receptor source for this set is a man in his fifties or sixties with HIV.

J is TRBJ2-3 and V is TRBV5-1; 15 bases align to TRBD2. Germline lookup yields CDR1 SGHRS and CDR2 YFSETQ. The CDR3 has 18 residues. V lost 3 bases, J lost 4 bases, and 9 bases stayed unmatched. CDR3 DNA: TGCGCCAGCAGCTCGTGGACTAGCGGGGGGGCATCTCCAGATACGCAGTATTTT. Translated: CASSSWTSGGASPDTQYF. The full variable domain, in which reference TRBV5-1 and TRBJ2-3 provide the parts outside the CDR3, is KAGVTQTPRYLIKTRGQQVTLSCSPISGHRSVSWYQQTPGQGLQFLFEYFSETQRNKGNFPGRFSGRQFSNSRSEMNVSTLELGDSALYLCASSSWTSGGASPDTQYFGPGTRLTVL.

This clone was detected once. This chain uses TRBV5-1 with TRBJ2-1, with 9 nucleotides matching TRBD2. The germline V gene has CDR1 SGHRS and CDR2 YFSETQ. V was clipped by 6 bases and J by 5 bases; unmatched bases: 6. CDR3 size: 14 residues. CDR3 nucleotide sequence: TGCGCCAGCACCTGGTCTAGCGGGAACAATGAGCAGTTCTTC. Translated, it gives CASTWSSGNNEQFF. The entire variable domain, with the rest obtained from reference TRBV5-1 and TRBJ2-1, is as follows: KAGVTQTPRYLIKTRGQQVTLSCSPISGHRSVSWYQQTPGQGLQFLFEYFSETQRNKGNFPGRFSGRQFSNSRSEMNVSTLELGDSALYLCASTWSSGNNEQFFGPGTRLTVL.

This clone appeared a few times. The CDR3 region is CASSFAPGSRAGYTF. The CDR3 DNA is TGTGCCAGCAGTTTCGCCCCAGGGAGTCGGGCTGGCTACACCTTC. This chain connects TRBV6-5 to TRBJ1-2, with TRBD1 as a possible D gene (5 bases). Trimming stripped 4 bases from V and 7 bases from J, with 19 bases between. Germline V CDR1 and CDR2: MNHEY, SVGAGI. This CDR3 contains 15 residues.

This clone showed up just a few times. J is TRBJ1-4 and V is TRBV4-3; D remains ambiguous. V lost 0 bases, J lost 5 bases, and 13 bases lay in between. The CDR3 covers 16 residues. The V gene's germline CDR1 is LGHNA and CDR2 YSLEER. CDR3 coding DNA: TGCGCCAGCAGCCAAGACGGGGATAATACCAATGAAAAACTGTTTTTT. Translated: CASSQDGDNTNEKLFF.

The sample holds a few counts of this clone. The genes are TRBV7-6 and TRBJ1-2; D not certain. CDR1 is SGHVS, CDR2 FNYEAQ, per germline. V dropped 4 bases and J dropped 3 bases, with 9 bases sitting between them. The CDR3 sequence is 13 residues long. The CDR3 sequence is CASSSNSYYGYTF. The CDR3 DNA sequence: TGTGCCAGCAGCTCGAACAGCTACTATGGCTACACCTTC.

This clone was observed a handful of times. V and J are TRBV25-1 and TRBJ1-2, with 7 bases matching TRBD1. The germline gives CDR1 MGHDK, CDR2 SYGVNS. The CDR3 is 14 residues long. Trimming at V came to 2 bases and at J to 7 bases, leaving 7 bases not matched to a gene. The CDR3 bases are TGTGCCAGCAGTGAACCCGGACAGGTGACTGGCTACACCTTC. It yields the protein CASSEPGQVTGYTF.

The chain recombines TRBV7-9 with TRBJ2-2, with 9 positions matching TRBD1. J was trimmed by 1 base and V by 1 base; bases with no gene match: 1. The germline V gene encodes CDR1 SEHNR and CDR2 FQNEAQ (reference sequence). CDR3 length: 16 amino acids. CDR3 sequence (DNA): TGTGCCAGCAGCTTAGGGGACAGGGTGAACACCGGGGAGCTGTTTTTT. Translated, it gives CASSLGDRVNTGELFF.

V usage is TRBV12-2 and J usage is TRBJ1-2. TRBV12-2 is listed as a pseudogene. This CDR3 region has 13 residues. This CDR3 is CASRSGPAYGYTF. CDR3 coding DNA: TGTGCAAGTCGCTCCGGACCTGCCTATGGCTACACCTTC.

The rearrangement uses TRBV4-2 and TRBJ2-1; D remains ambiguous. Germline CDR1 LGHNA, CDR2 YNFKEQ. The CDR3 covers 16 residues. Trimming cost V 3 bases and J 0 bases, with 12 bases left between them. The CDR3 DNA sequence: TGTGCCAGCAGCCAGTCGCCCCGGAACTCCTACAATGAGCAGTTCTTC. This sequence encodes CASSQSPRNSYNEQFF.

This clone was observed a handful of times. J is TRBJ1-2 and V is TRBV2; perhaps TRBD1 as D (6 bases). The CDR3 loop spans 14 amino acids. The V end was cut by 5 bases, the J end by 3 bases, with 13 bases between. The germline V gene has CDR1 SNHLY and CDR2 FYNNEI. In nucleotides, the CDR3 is TGTGCCAGCAGTACATCACAGGGACACTATGGCTACACCTTC. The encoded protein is CASSTSQGHYGYTF.

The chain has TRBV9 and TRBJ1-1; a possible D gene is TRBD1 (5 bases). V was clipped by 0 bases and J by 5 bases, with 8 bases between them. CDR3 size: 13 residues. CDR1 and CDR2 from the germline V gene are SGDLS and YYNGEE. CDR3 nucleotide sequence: TGTGCCAGCAGCGTAGGGAGGGGAACTGAAGCTTTCTTT. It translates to CASSVGRGTEAFF.

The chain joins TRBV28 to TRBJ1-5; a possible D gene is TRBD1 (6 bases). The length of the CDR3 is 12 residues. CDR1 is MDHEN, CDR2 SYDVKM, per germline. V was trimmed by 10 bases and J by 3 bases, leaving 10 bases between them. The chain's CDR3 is CAIGTHNQPQHF. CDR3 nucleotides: TGTGCCATCGGGACACACAATCAGCCCCAGCATTTT.

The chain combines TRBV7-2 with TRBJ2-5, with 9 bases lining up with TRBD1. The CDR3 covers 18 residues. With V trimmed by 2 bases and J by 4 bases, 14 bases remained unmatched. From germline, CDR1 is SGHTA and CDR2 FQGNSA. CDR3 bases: TGTGCCAGCAGCTTACATTCCCCCCGACAGGGGGGGCGAGAGACCCAGTACTTC. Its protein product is CASSLHSPRQGGRETQYF. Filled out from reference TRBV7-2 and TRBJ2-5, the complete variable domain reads GAGVSQSPSNKVTEKGKDVELRCDPISGHTALYWYRQSLGQGLEFLIYFQGNSAPDKSGLPSDRFSAERTGGSVSTLTIQRTQQEDSAVYLCASSLHSPRQGGRETQYFGPGTRLLVL.

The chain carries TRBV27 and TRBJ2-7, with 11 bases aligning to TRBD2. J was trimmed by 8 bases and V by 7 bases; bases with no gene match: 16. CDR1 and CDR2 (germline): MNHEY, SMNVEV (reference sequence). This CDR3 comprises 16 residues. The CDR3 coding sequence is TGTGCCAGCACCAGTCTGGGGCCGGGACTAGCGGCAAAGCAGTACTTC. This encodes CASTSLGPGLAAKQYF.

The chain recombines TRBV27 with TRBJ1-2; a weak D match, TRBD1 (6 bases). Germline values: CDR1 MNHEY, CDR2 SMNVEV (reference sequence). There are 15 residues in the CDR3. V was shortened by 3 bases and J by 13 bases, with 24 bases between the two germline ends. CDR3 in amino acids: CASSLTGPIWEALTF. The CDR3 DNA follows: TGTGCCAGCAGTTTGACAGGCCCGATCTGGGAGGCCCTCACCTTC.